This note documents a single T cell receptor beta chain sequence. Its specificity is not known. This specimen comes from a study of cytotoxic CD8 clonotypes in ibrutinib-treated CLL. Sequenced by immunoSEQ multiplex PCR; TCRdb stores in-frame clones only, minus some. The sample lists under 200,000 clones, about 80% occurring once. The germline gives CDR1 LNHNV, CDR2 YYDKDF (reference sequence). The CDR3 is made up of 16 amino acids. The V and J ends lost 2 bases and 0 bases respectively, with 11 bases between them. Study observations and caveats: Exceeding age-matched healthy donors, baseline clonality also tracked the counts of circulating CD8+ T cells.

V is TRBV15 and J is TRBJ2-1; D is ambiguous. The sequences come from PBMCs, collected after 12 months of ibrutinib treatment. The TCR sequence derives from a human donor with chronic lymphocytic leukemia. CDR3 protein: CATSRPSASSYNEQFF. The DNA of the CDR3 is TGTGCCACCAGCAGACCTTCCGCGAGCTCCTACAATGAGCAGTTCTTC.